These T cell receptor beta chains were read from a single sample in a study of regulatory T cells in long-lasting Graves disease. One entry per CDR3 protein, called by TCRdb with MiXCR from the multiplex PCR reads. The sample consists of around 230,000 distinct CDR3 sequences, about 17% of them appearing once. The material sequenced was peripheral blood mononuclear cells (PBMCs), taken at new diagnosis, from a patient treated with antithyroid drugs. The source of these receptors is a female donor with Graves disease. Each CDR3 is given with its conserved first and last residue. The order of the fields is D gene, J gene, V gene, clone size, CDR3 protein, CDR3 DNA. The D gene is left open where the match is weak. Clone size is stated in some rows and not others, as once, few, many or a class when expanded.

-	TRBJ1-2	TRBV24-1	many	CATSDLRQSYGYTF	TGTGCCACCAGTGATTTAAGACAGTCATATGGCTACACCTTC
-	TRBJ1-6	TRBV3-1	many	CASSQSLYSPLHF	TGTGCCAGCAGCCAAAGCCTTTATTCACCCCTCCACTTT
TRBD2	TRBJ2-3	TRBV20-1	many	CSANGLAGEVDTQYF	TGCAGTGCTAACGGACTAGCGGGAGAAGTGGATACGCAGTATTTT
TRBD1	TRBJ1-2	TRBV19	-	CASRDRAYYGYTF	TGTGCCAGTAGGGACAGGGCCTACTATGGCTACACCTTC
-	TRBJ1-3	TRBV9	many	CASSVGHLSGNTIYF	TGTGCCAGCAGCGTCGGACATTTGTCTGGAAACACCATATATTTT
-	TRBJ2-3	TRBV28	many	CASSPRGTHDGDTQYF	TGTGCCAGCAGCCCCCGCGGGACCCATGATGGAGATACGCAGTATTTT
-	TRBJ2-3	TRBV28	many	CASSFFTDTQYF	TGTGCCAGCAGTTTTTTTACAGATACGCAGTATTTT
-	TRBJ1-2	TRBV12-3/TRBV12-4	many	CASRSRHNYGYTF	TGTGCCAGCAGAAGCCGTCATAACTATGGCTACACCTTC
-	TRBJ1-4	TRBV18	-	CASSANRATNEKLFF	TGTGCCAGCTCCGCGAACAGGGCAACTAATGAAAAACTGTTTTTT
-	TRBJ2-7	TRBV4-1	few	CASSQLQIDTYEQYF	TGCGCCAGCAGCCAACTCCAGATAGACACCTACGAGCAGTACTTC
-	TRBJ2-5	TRBV5-4	many	CASSLATRRGETQYF	TGTGCCAGCAGCTTGGCCACACGGAGGGGAGAGACCCAGTACTTC
TRBD1	TRBJ2-1	TRBV7-2	-	CASSRGTGGSYEQFF	TGTGCCAGCAGCCGGGGGACAGGGGGCTCATACGAGCAGTTCTTC
-	TRBJ1-2	TRBV5-1	many	CASSFGGDGYTF	TGCGCCAGCAGCTTTGGAGGGGACGGCTACACCTTC
-	TRBJ1-1	TRBV24-1	many	CATSVVPSQPNTEAFF	TGTGCCACCAGTGTGGTGCCCAGTCAACCGAACACTGAAGCTTTCTTT
-	TRBJ2-7	TRBV5-1	-	CASSLVAASYEQYF	TGCGCCAGCAGCTTGGTCGCAGCCTCTTACGAGCAGTACTTC
-	TRBJ1-2	TRBV27	many	CASKGQGFGYTF	TGTGCCAGCAAGGGCCAGGGGTTTGGCTACACCTTC
TRBD2	TRBJ2-1	TRBV24-1	-	CATSDSGTRSYNEQFF	TGTGCCACCAGTGACTCCGGGACTAGATCCTACAATGAGCAGTTCTTC
-	TRBJ2-3	TRBV24-1	-	CATSDPARGTDTQYF	TGTGCCACCAGTGACCCGGCCAGGGGCACAGATACGCAGTATTTT
-	TRBJ1-3	TRBV9	many	CASAWGGVPGNTIYF	TGTGCCAGCGCGTGGGGGGGGGTCCCTGGAAACACCATATATTTT
-	TRBJ1-2	TRBV7-9	many	CASSLVGAYGYTF	TGTGCCAGCAGCTTAGTAGGGGCCTATGGCTACACCTTC
TRBD1	TRBJ1-1	TRBV5-1	many	CASSPGTGGAGTEAFF	TGCGCCAGCAGCCCGGGGACAGGGGGCGCGGGCACTGAAGCTTTCTTT
-	TRBJ1-2	TRBV3-1	many	CASSHGGLGYTF	TGTGCCAGCAGCCATGGGGGTCTTGGCTACACCTTC
TRBD2	TRBJ2-7	TRBV28	many	CASSLSGGRYEQYF	TGTGCCAGCAGTTTATCGGGAGGCCGCTACGAGCAGTACTTC
TRBD1	TRBJ1-1	TRBV4-1	few	CASSHRQGQAFF	TGCGCCAGCAGCCATAGACAGGGGCAAGCTTTCTTT
-	TRBJ2-3	TRBV19	few	CASSIDPPGQSTDTQYF	TGTGCCAGTAGTATAGATCCCCCGGGGCAGTCTACAGATACGCAGTATTTT
-	TRBJ2-1	TRBV11-3	many	CASSDGQRSSYNEQFF	TGTGCCAGCAGCGACGGACAGCGGAGCTCCTACAATGAGCAGTTCTTC
-	TRBJ2-2	TRBV9	many	CASSVDVTANTGELFF	TGTGCCAGCAGCGTAGATGTAACTGCGAACACCGGGGAGCTGTTTTTT
TRBD1	TRBJ2-4	TRBV10-3	many	CAISNPADRGNIQYF	TGTGCCATCAGTAACCCCGCGGACAGGGGTAACATTCAGTACTTC
TRBD1	TRBJ2-2	TRBV19	many	CASSPPGTGEELFF	TGTGCCAGTAGTCCCCCCGGGACAGGGGAGGAGCTGTTTTTT
-	TRBJ2-1	TRBV7-3	many	CASSSGGGGSYNEQFF	TGTGCCAGCAGCTCAGGGGGCGGGGGTTCCTACAATGAGCAGTTCTTC
TRBD2	TRBJ2-7	TRBV20-1	few	CSAQRLAGTYEQYF	TGCAGTGCTCAAAGACTAGCGGGGACCTACGAGCAGTACTTC
TRBD1	TRBJ2-7	TRBV30	many	CAWSKKGTAYEQYF	TGTGCCTGGAGTAAAAAAGGGACAGCCTACGAGCAGTACTTC
TRBD2	TRBJ2-1	TRBV12-3/TRBV12-4	-	CASSFGPGLGDNEQFF	TGTGCCAGCAGTTTTGGCCCGGGACTAGGCGACAATGAGCAGTTCTTC
-	TRBJ1-5	TRBV19	many	CASEGTYQPQHF	TGTGCCTCAGAGGGGACCTATCAGCCCCAGCATTTT
-	TRBJ2-7	TRBV18	many	CASSPPGSSYEQYF	TGTGCCAGCTCACCACCCGGCAGCTCCTACGAGCAGTACTTC
TRBD1	TRBJ2-7	TRBV15	-	CATSRGQGAAYEQYF	TGTGCCACCAGCAGAGGACAGGGGGCAGCGTACGAGCAGTACTTC
TRBD1	TRBJ2-7	TRBV20-1	many	CSARDGTGANEQYF	TGCAGTGCTAGAGACGGGACAGGGGCTAACGAGCAGTACTTC
-	TRBJ2-1	TRBV7-9	many	CASGSRRYNEQFF	TGTGCCAGCGGGAGTCGGCGCTACAATGAGCAGTTCTTC
-	TRBJ1-2	TRBV27	many	CASSLTGALGYTF	TGTGCCAGCAGCCTGACGGGGGCGCTTGGCTACACCTTC
-	TRBJ1-1	TRBV6-4	many	CASSDSEGTEAFF	TGTGCCAGCAGTGACTCCGAAGGAACTGAAGCTTTCTTT
-	TRBJ2-7	TRBV7-9	many	CASSPAGTLGQYF	TGTGCCAGCAGCCCGGCCGGGACACTCGGGCAGTACTTC
TRBD1	TRBJ1-1	TRBV27	-	CASIRKFTGDTEAFF	TGTGCCAGCATTCGTAAATTTACAGGGGACACTGAAGCTTTCTTT
-	TRBJ2-1	TRBV2	many	CASSERNEQFF	TGTGCCAGCAGTGAGAGGAATGAGCAGTTCTTC
-	TRBJ2-3	TRBV13	many	CASSLGRGGGTDTQYF	TGTGCCAGCAGCTTAGGCCGGGGAGGTGGCACAGATACGCAGTATTTT
-	TRBJ1-4	TRBV27	many	CASSPRGGKLFF	TGTGCCAGCAGTCCACGGGGGGGAAAACTGTTTTTT
-	TRBJ1-4	TRBV30	many	CAWSGPIAPNEKLFF	TGTGCCTGGAGTGGCCCCATCGCACCTAATGAAAAACTGTTTTTT
-	TRBJ2-7	TRBV19	many	CASSVLGVSYEQYF	TGTGCCAGTAGTGTTTTAGGCGTTTCCTACGAGCAGTACTTC
-	TRBJ1-5	TRBV5-6	many	CASSSGAGENQPQHF	TGTGCCAGCAGCTCCGGCGCAGGGGAAAATCAGCCCCAGCATTTT
TRBD2	TRBJ2-1	TRBV6-1	many	CASATSGRAGEQFF	TGTGCCAGCGCCACTAGCGGGAGGGCGGGTGAGCAGTTCTTC
-	TRBJ2-1	TRBV29-1	-	CSVEGGEENNEQFF	TGCAGCGTTGAGGGCGGAGAGGAAAACAATGAGCAGTTCTTC
TRBD2	TRBJ2-3	TRBV13	many	CASSSLADYTDTQYF	TGTGCCAGCAGTTCCCTAGCGGACTACACAGATACGCAGTATTTT
-	TRBJ2-5	TRBV19	few	CASTKTDQETQYF	TGTGCCAGTACCAAGACAGACCAAGAGACCCAGTACTTC
-	TRBJ1-5	TRBV30	many	CAWSAGPNQPQHF	TGTGCCTGGAGTGCGGGACCCAATCAGCCCCAGCATTTT
-	TRBJ1-2	TRBV19	-	CASTVGAGRAYGYTF	TGTGCCAGTACCGTCGGGGCGGGCAGGGCTTATGGCTACACCTTC
TRBD1	TRBJ1-5	TRBV5-1	many	CASSPDRGQPQHF	TGCGCCAGCAGCCCGGACAGGGGACAGCCCCAGCATTTT
TRBD2	TRBJ2-2	TRBV24-1	-	CATSDLGLAGGTGELFF	TGTGCCACCAGTGACCTAGGACTAGCGGGAGGCACCGGGGAGCTGTTTTTT
TRBD2	TRBJ2-5	TRBV30	-	CAWSARTSGRGVETQYF	TGTGCCTGGAGTGCCAGGACTAGCGGGAGGGGGGTGGAGACCCAGTACTTC
-	TRBJ1-2	TRBV28	many	CASSLSTANYGYTF	TGTGCCAGCAGTTTGTCGACAGCTAACTATGGCTACACCTTC
TRBD1	TRBJ1-1	TRBV28	many	CASSLRTGVAAFF	TGTGCCAGCAGCCTGAGGACAGGTGTTGCAGCTTTCTTT